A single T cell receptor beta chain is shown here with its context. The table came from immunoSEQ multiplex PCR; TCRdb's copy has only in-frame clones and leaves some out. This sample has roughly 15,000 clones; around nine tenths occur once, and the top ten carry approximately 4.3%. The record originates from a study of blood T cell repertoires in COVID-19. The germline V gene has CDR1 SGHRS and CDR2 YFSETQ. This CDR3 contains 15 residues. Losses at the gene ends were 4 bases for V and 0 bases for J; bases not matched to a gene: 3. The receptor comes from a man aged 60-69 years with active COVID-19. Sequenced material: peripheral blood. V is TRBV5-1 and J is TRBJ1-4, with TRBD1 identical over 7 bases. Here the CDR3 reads CASSGGTATNEKLFF. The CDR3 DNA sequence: TGCGCCAGCAGCGGGGGGACAGCAACTAATGAAAAACTGTTTTTT.